This record concerns one T cell receptor (beta chain) sequence. This specimen belongs to a study of cytomegalovirus exposure and HLA in healthy donors. CDR1 is MNHEY and CDR2 is SVGAGI in the germline V gene. V lost 6 bases and J lost 4, with 17 bases in between. The CDR3 consists of 15 residues. PCR used 60 Vbeta primers and 13 Jbeta primers. Clones were sequenced by immunoSEQ multiplex PCR, and TCRdb holds only the in-frame ones, with some missing. The sample holds approximately 140,000 clones; around 80% are singletons and the top ten take around 3.2%. This sequence originates from a man aged 40-49 years in good health and CMV-seronegative. V usage is TRBV6-5 and J usage is TRBJ2-3; maybe TRBD1 (6 bases). Material: PBMCs. The CDR3 DNA reads TGTGCCAGCAGGTCCAGGGGTACAGGTGCAGATACGCAGTATTTT. Amino acids: CASRSRGTGADTQYF.